Listed below are T cell receptor beta chains from one sample, sequenced in a study of cytomegalovirus exposure and HLA in healthy donors. The table came from immunoSEQ multiplex PCR; TCRdb's copy has only in-frame clones and leaves some out. This table has fewer than 200,000 clones, around 82% appearing once. Sequencing was carried out using PBMCs. The receptors come from a woman between 25 and 40 years old in good health and CMV-seropositive. CDR3s include the opening cysteine and the closing phenylalanine or tryptophan. Fields, in order: J gene, V gene, D gene, clone size, CDR3 DNA, CDR3 protein. The D gene is left open where the match is weak. Some rows have no size entry. The others give once, few or many, or a class for an expanded clone.

TRBJ2-1	TRBV7-9	TRBD2	-	TGTGCCAGCATTCTTAGTGGGACTAGCGGGAGCTCCTACAATGAGCAGTTCTTC	CASILSGTSGSSYNEQFF
TRBJ1-3	TRBV7-8	-	-	TGTGCCAGCAGCTTGTCCGGGACAGGAAACACCATATATTTT	CASSLSGTGNTIYF
TRBJ1-1	TRBV6-1	-	-	TGTGCCAGCAGGTGGGGCGGGAGGAACACTGAAGCTTTCTTT	CASRWGGRNTEAFF
TRBJ2-5	TRBV30	TRBD2	-	TGTGCCTGGAGACGGGCTAGCGGCCAAGAGACCCAGTACTTC	CAWRRASGQETQYF
TRBJ1-1	TRBV7-8	-	-	TGTGCCAGCAGCACAGTCTCATTTAGCACTGAAGCTTTCTTT	CASSTVSFSTEAFF
TRBJ1-5	TRBV5-1	-	few	TGCGCCAGCAGCTTGTCACGCTCGGGGTTGGCCTCGGGCAAGCCCCAGCATTTT	CASSLSRSGLASGKPQHF
TRBJ2-7	TRBV21-1	-	-	TGTGCCAGCAGCGCCACCGGGACTGTGAGGAGCGAGCAGTACTTC	CASSATGTVRSEQYF
TRBJ2-7	TRBV10-2	-	-	TGCGCCAGCAGTGAGACAGACTCCTACGAGCAGTACTTC	CASSETDSYEQYF
TRBJ1-2	TRBV11-2	TRBD1	-	TGTGCCAGCAGCGTAACTTCGGGACAGAGGTATGGCTACACCTTC	CASSVTSGQRYGYTF
TRBJ2-6	TRBV5-1	TRBD2	few	TGCGCCAGCAGCCCAGGACTAGCGGGAACGGGGGCCAACGTCCTGACTTTC	CASSPGLAGTGANVLTF
TRBJ1-4	TRBV29-1	-	few	TGCAGCGCCTCGGGGGGGGAGGCAGCAACTAATGAAAAACTGTTTTTT	CSASGGEAATNEKLFF
TRBJ2-1	TRBV11-2	TRBD2	-	TGTGCCAGCAGCGCCCGACTAGCGGGGTACAATGAGCAGTTCTTC	CASSARLAGYNEQFF
TRBJ1-4	TRBV28	TRBD1	-	TGTGCCAGCATCCCCGGGACAGAGGGTGAAAAACTGTTTTTT	CASIPGTEGEKLFF
TRBJ1-1	TRBV6-5	-	-	TGTGCCAGCAGTAGGGGGACTGAAGCTTTCTTT	CASSRGTEAFF
TRBJ1-2	TRBV6-1	-	few	TGTGCCAGCAGTGAAACAGGGAACTATGGCTACACCTTC	CASSETGNYGYTF
TRBJ2-1	TRBV11-2	-	-	TGTGCCAGCAGCCCCTCCGGGACAGAGCAGTTCTTC	CASSPSGTEQFF
TRBJ1-5	TRBV2	TRBD1	-	TGTGCCAGCAGTGTCAGGGGGGATCAGCCCCAGCATTTT	CASSVRGDQPQHF
TRBJ1-6	TRBV30	TRBD1	-	TGTGCCTGGGGGACAGGGCGAGCTAACAATTCACCCCTCCACTTT	CAWGTGRANNSPLHF
TRBJ2-7	TRBV5-1	TRBD1	few	TGCGCCAGCAGCTTGCGGGACAGGGCCCACGAGCAGTACTTC	CASSLRDRAHEQYF
TRBJ2-1	TRBV11-2	-	-	TGTGCCAGCAGCTTTAGGGGTATGGGGATGAATGAGCAGTTCTTC	CASSFRGMGMNEQFF
TRBJ1-4	TRBV6-6	-	-	TGTGCCAGCAGTTTAAATAATGAAAAACTGTTTTTT	CASSLNNEKLFF
TRBJ1-2	TRBV18	-	-	TGTGCCAGCTCACCCTTGGGCACCCATGGCTACACCTTC	CASSPLGTHGYTF